The subject of this entry is one T cell receptor beta chain. These data originate in a study of blood T cell repertoires in COVID-19. At the level of the study: Samples of COVID-19 (acute and convalescent) were obtained from the United States, Italy and Spain.

Authors' processing steps: The authors estimated nucleated cell counts from reference gene primer amplification. The assay was immunoSEQ multiplex PCR, and TCRdb's table has in-frame clones only and misses some. The V and J calls and clone size are taken from that table; D and trimming were inferred from the DNA. The sample consists of 200,000 to 250,000 clones, 82% of them appearing once. Germline lookup yields CDR1 MNHEY and CDR2 SVGAGI. The CDR3 consists of 14 residues. Trimming removed 4 bases from V and 6 bases from J, with 15 bases in between. Two negative PCRs, clearance, or symptom resolution were required of recovered Cohort 3 donors.

The sequencing input was PBMCs or T cells enriched from blood (not recorded which). The TCR originated in an older woman who had recovered from COVID-19. The chain has TRBV6-5 and TRBJ1-2, with D possibly TRBD1 on 5 matching bases. The CDR3 spells CASSSRRGLDGYTF. The CDR3 DNA follows: TGTGCCAGCAGTTCCCGACGGGGGTTGGATGGCTACACCTTC.